This T cell receptor (beta chain) came from a study of blood T cell repertoires in COVID-19. Across the whole study: Sites in the United States, Italy and Spain provided acute and convalescent COVID-19 samples. In each case, the material was cDNA or gDNA derived from T cells, B-cell-depleted T cells, or PBMCs.

The germline V and J ends were trimmed by 6 bases and 2 bases, with 17 bases remaining between them. The germline gives CDR1 MNHEY, CDR2 SMNVEV (reference sequence). This CDR3 comprises 15 residues. Original processing methods: For nucleated cells, counts were estimated from reference gene primer amplification. Produced via immunoSEQ multiplex PCR; TCRdb's table is partial and in-frame only. V, J and clone size reflect that table, while D and trimming were determined from the DNA. The sample includes about 200,000 clones, approximately 90% of them seen just once. This chain uses TRBV27 with TRBJ2-7; TRBD2 might be the D (7 bases). The sample taken for sequencing was peripheral blood. This receptor was obtained from a man aged 60 to 75 with active or convalescent COVID-19. The CDR3 nucleotides read TGTGCCAGCAGCCTTCTCAGCGGGACACCCTACGAGCAGTACTTC. Translating gives CASSLLSGTPYEQYF.